This is a list of T cell receptor beta chains from one sample in a study of regulatory T cells in long-lasting Graves disease. TCRdb itself ran the multiplex PCR reads through MiXCR, one entry per CDR3 protein. The sample has some 250,000 distinct CDR3 sequences, just over 20% seen once. This material consisted of peripheral blood mononuclear cells (PBMCs), taken at new diagnosis, from a patient treated with antithyroid drugs. The receptors were sampled from a female donor with Graves disease. CDR3s include the opening cysteine and the closing phenylalanine or tryptophan. The order of the fields is V gene, clone size, D gene, J gene, CDR3 DNA, CDR3 protein. A D gene is named only where the DNA matches it firmly. Clone size, where shown, is once, few, many, or a class for clones that have expanded.

V gene: TRBV2
clone size: many
D gene: TRBD2
J gene: TRBJ2-1
CDR3 DNA: TGTGCCAGCAAGGTTACTAGCGGAAACAATGAGCAGTTCTTC
CDR3 protein: CASKVTSGNNEQFF

V gene: TRBV5-1
clone size: many
D gene: NA
J gene: TRBJ1-4
CDR3 DNA: TGCGCCAGCAGCTTGGTAGAGGCGAATGAAAAACTGTTTTTT
CDR3 protein: CASSLVEANEKLFF

V gene: TRBV11-2
clone size: NA
D gene: NA
J gene: TRBJ1-6
CDR3 DNA: TGTGCCAGCAGCTTAGCCCCCTCCCCCTATAATTCACCCCTCCACTTT
CDR3 protein: CASSLAPSPYNSPLHF

V gene: TRBV2
clone size: many
D gene: NA
J gene: TRBJ2-7
CDR3 DNA: TGTGCCAGCAGTACGGGACTCCTCTACGAGCAGTACTTC
CDR3 protein: CASSTGLLYEQYF

V gene: TRBV5-8
clone size: many
D gene: TRBD1
J gene: TRBJ2-7
CDR3 DNA: TGTGCCAGCAGCTTGGTGCGGGCAGGGGGCTACGAGCAGTACTTC
CDR3 protein: CASSLVRAGGYEQYF

V gene: TRBV20-1
clone size: many
D gene: NA
J gene: TRBJ2-3
CDR3 DNA: TGCAGTGCTATAGCGGACTTCGGCACAGATACGCAGTATTTT
CDR3 protein: CSAIADFGTDTQYF

V gene: TRBV18
clone size: few
D gene: NA
J gene: TRBJ1-6
CDR3 DNA: TGTGCCAGCTCACCGGGGGGGATGGATTCACCCCTCCACTTT
CDR3 protein: CASSPGGMDSPLHF

V gene: TRBV7-2
clone size: many
D gene: NA
J gene: TRBJ2-5
CDR3 DNA: TGTGCCAGCAGCTTAGCGCTCGGGGGACTCGGCGGGAAGACCCAGTACTTC
CDR3 protein: CASSLALGGLGGKTQYF

V gene: TRBV7-9
clone size: many
D gene: TRBD2
J gene: TRBJ2-2
CDR3 DNA: TGTGCCAAAACGGGACTAGCGAACACCGGGGAGCTGTTTTTT
CDR3 protein: CAKTGLANTGELFF

V gene: TRBV14
clone size: many
D gene: TRBD1
J gene: TRBJ2-6
CDR3 DNA: TGTGCCAGCAGCCTTACGGGACAGAGCCTCTCTGGGGCCAACGTCCTGACTTTC
CDR3 protein: CASSLTGQSLSGANVLTF

V gene: TRBV24-1
clone size: NA
D gene: NA
J gene: TRBJ2-1
CDR3 DNA: TGTGCCACAAAAGGGGTTTGGAATGAGCAGTTCTTC
CDR3 protein: CATKGVWNEQFF

V gene: TRBV18
clone size: NA
D gene: NA
J gene: TRBJ2-3
CDR3 DNA: TGTGCCAGCTCGCGAGGGGCCGCAGATACGCAGTATTTT
CDR3 protein: CASSRGAADTQYF

V gene: TRBV7-2
clone size: many
D gene: NA
J gene: TRBJ2-7
CDR3 DNA: TGTGCCAGCAGCGTGGGACTTTTCGCCTCCTACGAGCAGTACTTC
CDR3 protein: CASSVGLFASYEQYF

V gene: TRBV11-1
clone size: many
D gene: NA
J gene: TRBJ2-2
CDR3 DNA: TGTGCCAGCAGCTTCGAGGAGGCCGGGGAGCTGTTTTTT
CDR3 protein: CASSFEEAGELFF

V gene: TRBV9
clone size: few
D gene: TRBD1
J gene: TRBJ1-2
CDR3 DNA: TGTGCCAGCAGCACTGAGACAGGGGACTATGGCTACACCTTC
CDR3 protein: CASSTETGDYGYTF

V gene: TRBV5-1
clone size: many
D gene: NA
J gene: TRBJ1-1
CDR3 DNA: TGCGCCAGCAACCATGGTGGGGCGGTGAACACTGAAGCTTTCTTT
CDR3 protein: CASNHGGAVNTEAFF

V gene: TRBV6-2/TRBV6-3
clone size: few
D gene: NA
J gene: TRBJ2-3
CDR3 DNA: TGTGCCAGCAGTTACAGCCTAGCGTCGGTCACAGATACGCAGTATTTT
CDR3 protein: CASSYSLASVTDTQYF

V gene: TRBV6-5
clone size: many
D gene: NA
J gene: TRBJ2-3
CDR3 DNA: TGTGCCAGCAGTTACTTGGCGGGGAGAGATACTAGCACAGATACGCAGTATTTT
CDR3 protein: CASSYLAGRDTSTDTQYF

V gene: TRBV10-2
clone size: few
D gene: NA
J gene: TRBJ1-3
CDR3 DNA: TGCGCCAGCGAACGTGGGGACACCATATATTTT
CDR3 protein: CASERGDTIYF

V gene: TRBV20-1
clone size: many
D gene: TRBD1
J gene: TRBJ1-1
CDR3 DNA: TGCAGTGCTGGGGGAGGGGGCAGGGCTGAAGCTTTCTTT
CDR3 protein: CSAGGGGRAEAFF

V gene: TRBV5-1
clone size: NA
D gene: NA
J gene: TRBJ2-1
CDR3 DNA: TGCGCCAGCAGCCGAACTGGGACGGACTACAATGAGCAGTTCTTC
CDR3 protein: CASSRTGTDYNEQFF

V gene: TRBV12-3/TRBV12-4
clone size: many
D gene: NA
J gene: TRBJ2-3
CDR3 DNA: TGTGCCAGCAGTTTGGCACATCCCGGTACGCAGTATTTT
CDR3 protein: CASSLAHPGTQYF

V gene: TRBV6-1
clone size: many
D gene: TRBD1
J gene: TRBJ2-3
CDR3 DNA: TGTGCCAGCAGCGAGTTACAGGGGGAAATAGATACGCAGTATTTT
CDR3 protein: CASSELQGEIDTQYF

V gene: TRBV24-1
clone size: NA
D gene: NA
J gene: TRBJ1-5
CDR3 DNA: TGTGCCACCAGTGACGGGGGGGACCGCGCTAATCAGCCCCAGCATTTT
CDR3 protein: CATSDGGDRANQPQHF